The T cell receptor beta chain under discussion was sequenced for a study of blood T cell repertoires in COVID-19. Study summary: Sites across the United States, Italy and Spain contributed samples from acute and convalescent COVID-19.

The authors' processing: Reference gene primer amplification gave nucleated cell count estimates. The method was immunoSEQ multiplex PCR; TCRdb's version includes in-frame clones alone and lacks a portion of them. V, J and clone size were drawn from that table, and D and trimming were deduced from the DNA. The data contain more than 75,000 clones, 65% to 90% of them singletons. Trimming at V came to 2 bases and at J to 4 bases, leaving 10 bases not matched to a gene. The CDR3 covers 17 residues. Germline V gene sequence: CDR1 SGHRS, CDR2 YFSETQ. The chain carries TRBV5-1 and TRBJ2-2, with 8 bases identical to TRBD1. The sample taken for sequencing was peripheral blood. The clonotype originates from a man in his 60s with acute or convalescent COVID-19. The CDR3 region is CASSFSIQGAGTGELFF. CDR3 in DNA: TGCGCCAGCAGCTTTTCAATCCAGGGGGCGGGCACCGGGGAGCTGTTTTTT.